This passage covers 19 T cell receptor beta chains from one sample sequenced in a study of blood T cell repertoires in COVID-19. Assay: immunoSEQ multiplex PCR; the TCRdb copy retains only in-frame clones and omits some. The sample consists of 120,000 to 150,000 clones, 85% of them appearing once. The specimen was peripheral blood. The receptor source for this set is a man aged 45-65 years with acute or convalescent COVID-19.

This clone was detected once. V and J are TRBV4-1 and TRBJ2-1; 8 bases are a match to TRBD1. The CDR3 covers 13 residues. The germline gives CDR1 MGHRA, CDR2 YSYEKL. V shed 4 bases, J shed 6 bases, and the junction held 2 bases outside the gene matches. Here the CDR3 DNA reads TGCGCCAGCAGCCCGGACAGGGTCAATGAGCAGTTCTTC. It specifies CASSPDRVNEQFF.

The chain recombines TRBV9 with TRBJ1-1; D not certain. In germline, CDR1 is SGDLS, CDR2 YYNGEE. The CDR3 sequence is 14 residues long. V gave up 1 base and J gave up 5 bases, with 12 bases separating them. The CDR3 reads CASSVSYVRTEAFF. CDR3 in DNA: TGTGCCAGCAGCGTAAGTTATGTGAGGACTGAAGCTTTCTTT.

The chain employs TRBV6-5 and TRBJ2-7; 9 bases line up with TRBD1. V trimming: 6 bases; J trimming: 5 bases; junction bases outside the gene matches: 11. Germline lookup yields CDR1 MNHEY and CDR2 SVGAGI. The CDR3 length is 15 residues. The CDR3 DNA reads TGTGCCAGCAGCCTCCTCCCGGGACAGGGCAACGAGCAGTACTTC. Translated, it gives CASSLLPGQGNEQYF.

The J gene is TRBJ2-5, the V gene TRBV7-2; a possible D gene is TRBD2 (6 bases). Germline V gene sequence: CDR1 SGHTA, CDR2 FQGNSA. The CDR3 runs to 10 residues. V shed 3 bases and J shed 11 bases, with 7 bases lying between them. CDR3 sequence: CASSFGTQYF. CDR3 coding DNA: TGTGCCAGCAGCTTCGGGACTCAGTACTTC.

This rearrangement joins TRBV29-1 to TRBJ1-2; 9 nucleotides match TRBD1. The germline V gene encodes CDR1 SQVTM and CDR2 ANQGSEA. This CDR3 region has 11 residues. V lost 7 bases, J lost 8 bases, and 5 bases stayed unmatched. For the CDR3, the DNA is TGCAGCGGATCCGGGACAGGGGGCTACACCTTC. Translation gives CSGSGTGGYTF.

V gene TRBV18 combines with J gene TRBJ1-1; D possibly corresponds to TRBD1 (6 bases). V was cut by 5 bases and J by 3 bases, with 13 bases left in between. The CDR3 totals 14 residues. Germline CDR1 KGHSH, CDR2 LQKENI. The chain's CDR3 is CASSLDSLYTEAFF. Written as DNA, the CDR3 is TGTGCCAGCTCATTGGACAGCCTGTACACTGAAGCTTTCTTT.

The chain links TRBV5-6 to TRBJ1-1; 9 bases line up with TRBD1. The V segment lost 0 bases and the J segment 5 bases; nucleotides outside the gene matches: 2. The CDR3 is made up of 14 amino acids. Germline-derived CDR1 and CDR2 are SGHDT and YYEEEE. CDR3 loop: CASSLGTGATEAFF. CDR3 bases: TGTGCCAGCAGCTTGGGGACAGGGGCGACTGAAGCTTTCTTT.

The chain couples TRBV11-2 to TRBJ2-3; 7 bases are shared with TRBD2. The CDR3 covers 15 residues. Germline V gene data show CDR1 as SGHAT and CDR2 as FQNNGV. With V trimmed by 3 bases and J by 2 bases, 5 bases remained unmatched. The CDR3 DNA reads TGTGCCAGCAGCTTGCAGCGGGACCTCACAGATACGCAGTATTTT. Translated, it gives CASSLQRDLTDTQYF.

The V call is TRBV25-1, the J call TRBJ2-5, with 10 bases lining up with TRBD2. The V and J ends lost 2 bases and 5 bases, in that order; junction bases with no gene match: 8. This CDR3 is 16 amino acids long. CDR1 is MGHDK and CDR2 is SYGVNS in the germline V gene. The CDR3 loop is CASSEGSSGSFETQYF. The CDR3 region has the DNA TGTGCCAGCAGTGAAGGATCTAGCGGGAGTTTTGAGACCCAGTACTTC.

This clone was picked up a small number of times. The chain joins TRBV10-1 to TRBJ1-1; D is undetermined. With 4 bases removed from V and 0 bases from J, the gap between germline ends came to 9 bases. CDR1 and CDR2 from the germline V gene are WNHNN and SYGVQD (reference sequence). The CDR3 has 14 residues. CDR3: CASSAGNMNTEAFF. In DNA form, the CDR3 reads TGCGCCAGCAGTGCAGGAAACATGAACACTGAAGCTTTCTTT.

This clone was seen just once. The chain couples TRBV11-2 to TRBJ2-7; the D gene is possibly TRBD1 (5 bases). Trimming cost V 5 bases and J 0 bases, with 11 bases left between them. There are 14 residues in the CDR3. Germline V gene sequence: CDR1 SGHAT, CDR2 FQNNGV. Here the CDR3 reads CASSGRVSSYEQYF. The DNA for the CDR3 is TGTGCCAGCAGCGGCAGGGTCTCCTCCTACGAGCAGTACTTC.

V gene TRBV30 combines with J gene TRBJ1-2, with 10 bases identical to TRBD1. The V gene's germline CDR1 is GTSNPN and CDR2 SVGIG (reference sequence). This CDR3 region has 14 residues. After removal of 3 bases from V and 2 bases from J, the junction contained 3 bases not matched to a gene. CDR3 in amino acids: CAWRRGQGNYGYTF. The CDR3 bases are TGTGCCTGGAGACGGGGACAGGGGAACTATGGCTACACCTTC.

The chain joins TRBV19 to TRBJ2-7; 9 bases line up with TRBD1. After removal of 4 bases from V and 2 bases from J, the junction contained 6 bases not matched to a gene. The CDR3 extends over 15 amino acids. Germline CDR1 LNHDA, CDR2 SQIVND (reference sequence). This CDR3 reads CASSTAGTGTYEQYF. As DNA, the CDR3 is TGTGCCAGTAGTACGGCCGGGACAGGGACCTACGAGCAGTACTTC.

The CDR3 here is CASSQGITPNYGYTF. The CDR3, as DNA: TGTGCCAGCTCACAGGGGATTACCCCCAACTATGGCTACACCTTC. The chain combines TRBV18 with TRBJ1-2, with a tentative D call TRBD1 (5 bases). V lost 4 bases, J lost 2 bases, and 14 bases lay in between. The CDR3 has 15 amino acids. Germline CDR1 and CDR2: KGHSH and LQKENI.

The chain is built from TRBV28 and TRBJ1-2; tentatively, D is TRBD1 (6 bases). Germline-derived CDR1 and CDR2 are MDHEN and SYDVKM. This CDR3 is built from 15 residues. The ends were cut back, 2 bases at V and 5 bases at J, with 15 bases in the middle. The CDR3 loop reads CASSLGGRKPYGYTF. The DNA for the CDR3 is TGTGCCAGCAGTTTAGGGGGCAGGAAGCCGTATGGCTACACCTTC.

This rearrangement joins TRBV10-3 to TRBJ1-2; possibly TRBD1 for D (6 bases). V lost 6 bases and J 2 bases, leaving 13 bases between the germline ends. CDR3 length: 14 residues. CDR1 and CDR2 (germline): ENHRY, SYGVKD. The CDR3 loop is CAIRDRTANYGYTF. In nucleotides, the CDR3 is TGTGCCATCAGGGACAGAACTGCGAACTATGGCTACACCTTC.

The chain couples TRBV18 to TRBJ1-3, with TRBD1 identical over 7 bases. Germline V gene lookup returns CDR1 KGHSH and CDR2 LQKENI. The CDR3 spans 14 residues. Germline trimming cut 8 bases from V and 0 bases from J; bases unmatched to any gene: 4. For the CDR3, the DNA is TGTGCCAGCGCCACAGGGGCCTCTGGAAACACCATATATTTT. This sequence encodes CASATGASGNTIYF.

The V and J genes are TRBV9 and TRBJ1-4; D may be TRBD1 (5 bases). Trimming left V 4 bases short and J 8 bases short, with 18 bases between. The CDR3 runs to 15 residues. Germline CDR1 is SGDLS and CDR2 is YYNGEE. The CDR3 loop is CASSPLGGVGEKLFF. In DNA, the CDR3 is TGTGCCAGCAGCCCACTTGGGGGGGTAGGAGAAAAACTGTTTTTT.

This clone has a handful of counts. The chain has TRBV5-1 and TRBJ2-7; a possible D gene is TRBD1 (6 bases). CDR3 length equals 12 residues. V was shortened by 2 bases and J by 3 bases, with 6 bases between the two germline ends. The germline CDR1 and CDR2 sequences are SGHRS and YFSETQ. The CDR3, as DNA: TGCGCCAGCAGCTTACAGGGCTACGAGCAGTACTTC. Its translation is CASSLQGYEQYF.